This passage covers 9 T cell receptor beta chains from one sample sequenced in a study of T cell repertoires in cytomegalovirus infection. TCRdb used MiXCR to reprocess the reads, holding one entry per CDR3 protein. Of some 300,000 distinct CDR3 sequences listed, about 13% are singletons. The sequenced sample was PBMCs. The receptors derive from a human donor in good health (CMV status not recorded). Some clones in this sample may be carry-over from other donors' samples.

Only a few counts were recorded for this clonotype. The gene calls are TRBV14 and TRBJ2-5; 7 positions agree with TRBD2. Germline assignment: CDR1 SGHDN and CDR2 FVKESK. V lost 4 bases, J lost 4 bases, and 9 bases stayed unmatched. The length of the CDR3 is 15 residues. CDR3 coding DNA: TGTGCCAGCAGCCGTGGGACGGGAGGAGGAGAGACCCAGTACTTC. Protein product: CASSRGTGGGETQYF.

The rearrangement uses TRBV5-1 and TRBJ2-3; the D gene is possibly TRBD1 (6 bases). CDR1 and CDR2 (germline): SGHRS, YFSETQ. V was shortened by 0 bases and J by 1 base, with 6 bases between the two germline ends. The CDR3 sequence is 14 residues long. As DNA, the CDR3 is TGCGCCAGCAGCTTGGAGGGGGGCACAGATACGCAGTATTTT. Its translation: CASSLEGGTDTQYF.

For this clonotype: Mismatch with germline at one junction end may stem from a read error. The genes are TRBV20-1 and TRBJ2-1; 9 bases align to TRBD1. Germline V CDR1 and CDR2: DFQATT, SNEGSKA (reference sequence). This CDR3 is 11 amino acids long. The CDR3 region is CLGQGQNEQFF. The CDR3 nucleotides are TGTTTAGGACAGGGGCAGAATGAGCAGTTCTTC.

This clonotype showed up many times. This CDR3 reads CASSPLDFVTRHGYTF. The CDR3 bases are TGTGCCAGCAGCCCCCTCGATTTCGTGACAAGACATGGCTACACCTTC. The genes are TRBV7-2 and TRBJ1-2; no clear D gene. The germline V gene encodes CDR1 SGHTA and CDR2 FQGNSA. This CDR3 region has 16 residues. V gave up 5 bases and J gave up 6 bases, with 22 bases separating them.

This clonotype was detected many times. This sequence joins TRBV12-3 or TRBV12-4 and TRBJ2-7, with D perhaps matching TRBD1 (7 bases). Trimming took 5 bases from V and 3 from J, leaving 11 bases between them. The CDR3 runs to 13 residues. The DNA for the CDR3 is TGTGCCAGCAGTCGGGGGACAGACTACGAGCAGTACTTC. Translating it yields CASSRGTDYEQYF.

The chain combines TRBV3-1 with TRBJ1-1; D is possibly TRBD1 (6 bases). V was trimmed by 1 base and J by 10 bases, leaving 16 bases between them. The CDR3 totals 14 residues. CDR1 is LGHDT, CDR2 YNNKEL, per germline (reference sequence). CDR3 sequence reads: CASSQVSSQGGAFF. The CDR3 DNA is TGTGCCAGCAGCCAAGTTTCCTCACAGGGCGGAGCTTTCTTT.

As to this clonotype: One end of the junction does not line up with germline, which may come from a read error. The chain recombines TRBV7-2 with TRBJ2-2, with D perhaps assigned TRBD1 or TRBD2 (7 bases each). The CDR3 length is 16 residues. CDR1 SGHTA and CDR2 FQGNSA come from the germline V gene. The CDR3 region is CASSQGGGSGTGELLF. The CDR3 DNA reads as TGTGCCAGCAGCCAGGGGGGCGGGAGCGGCACCGGGGAGCTGCTTTTT.

This clonotype has a count of ten or more. The gene calls are TRBV7-8 and TRBJ1-4; tentative D call: TRBD1 (6 bases). CDR1 is SGHVS, CDR2 FQNEAQ, per germline. The CDR3 is 16 amino acids. Trimming removed 1 base at V and 2 bases at J, with 11 bases between. The CDR3 coding sequence is TGTGCCAGCAGCTTAGTAGGGGGGAGCACTAATGAAAAACTGTTTTTT. Amino acids: CASSLVGGSTNEKLFF.

The rearrangement joins TRBV7-9 to TRBJ2-5, with D perhaps TRBD2 (6 bases). Germline V lookup: CDR1 SEHNR, CDR2 FQNEAQ (reference sequence). V gave up 1 base and J gave up 5 bases, with 11 bases separating them. This CDR3 has 14 amino acids. CDR3 coding DNA: TGTGCCAGCAGCTTAGAACCTAGCGAGGAGACCCAGTACTTC. Protein product: CASSLEPSEETQYF.